The 15 T cell receptor beta chains given below trace back to one sample, sequenced in a study of T cells after yellow fever vaccination. Each CDR3 protein gets one entry after TCRdb re-called the 5' RACE reads with MiXCR. This sample yields some 390,000 distinct CDR3 sequences, of which 15% to 20% are seen a single time; 15% to 20% belongs to the top ten. Sample: PBMCs, taken before the yellow fever booster vaccination. The receptors were gathered from a man younger than 35 who received the YFV17D yellow fever vaccine.

The rearrangement uses TRBV15 and TRBJ2-7; 12 bases are a match to TRBD2. The trim removed 5 bases at V and 2 bases at J, leaving 1 base unmatched. This CDR3 has 14 residues. Germline V CDR1 and CDR2: LNHNV, YYDKDF (reference sequence). The CDR3 protein is CATSRTSGAYEQYF. CDR3 DNA sequence: TGTGCCACCAGCCGGACTAGCGGGGCCTACGAGCAGTACTTC. The full variable domain, completed using reference TRBV15 and TRBJ2-7, is DAMVIQNPRYQVTQFGKPVTLSCSQTLNHNVMYWYQQKSSQAPKLLFHYYDKDFNNEADTPDNFQSRRPNTSFCFLDIRSPGLGDTAMYLCATSRTSGAYEQYFGPGTRLTVT.

In this sample, this clonotype turned up many times. V is TRBV7-2 and J is TRBJ1-2, with 7 positions matching TRBD1. V shed 1 base and J 0 bases; nucleotides not matched to a gene: 5. The CDR3 spans 16 residues. Germline V gives CDR1 SGHTA, CDR2 FQGNSA. The CDR3: CASSLVAGTANYGYTF. The CDR3 DNA follows: TGTGCCAGCAGCTTAGTGGCGGGGACAGCTAACTATGGCTACACCTTC.

A few counts support this clonotype. The chain links TRBV7-2 to TRBJ2-2; D gene ambiguous. Germline lookup yields CDR1 SGHTA and CDR2 FQGNSA. V gave up 5 bases and J gave up 0 bases, with 10 bases separating them. This CDR3 region has 15 residues. CDR3 in amino acids: CASSPSRANTGELFF. CDR3 bases: TGTGCCAGCAGCCCCAGCCGGGCGAACACCGGGGAGCTGTTTTTT.

The chain uses TRBV7-2 and TRBJ2-1; tentatively, D is TRBD1 or TRBD2 (5 bases each). CDR3 size: 14 residues. Trimming shortened V by 1 base and J by 9 bases, and 13 bases separated the two germline ends. The germline V gene encodes CDR1 SGHTA and CDR2 FQGNSA. The CDR3 spells CASSLEHSGAEQFF. The DNA for the CDR3 is TGTGCCAGCAGCTTAGAACACTCCGGGGCTGAGCAGTTCTTC.

This clonotype has more than one count but fewer than ten. The chain recombines TRBV7-3 with TRBJ1-2, with 9 bases identical to TRBD1. V shed 4 bases, J shed 7 bases, and the junction held 7 bases outside the gene matches. The CDR3 consists of 14 residues. Germline V gene sequence: CDR1 SGHTA, CDR2 FQGTGA. The CDR3: CASSSGTGIGGYTF. The CDR3 bases are TGTGCCAGCAGCTCCGGGACAGGGATTGGTGGCTACACCTTC.

At least ten counts were recorded for this clonotype. The genes are TRBV25-1 and TRBJ1-1, with unresolved D. CDR3 length equals 14 residues. The germline V gene encodes CDR1 MGHDK and CDR2 SYGVNS. The V end lost 2 bases, the J end lost 4 bases, and 11 bases lay between the germline ends. This chain's CDR3 is CASSEMEGSTEAFF. The CDR3 DNA reads as TGTGCCAGCAGTGAAATGGAGGGTAGCACTGAAGCTTTCTTT.

V is TRBV12-3 or TRBV12-4 and J is TRBJ2-3; no reliable D call. V was cut by 4 bases and J by 0 bases, with 17 bases left in between. The CDR3 sequence is 17 residues long. This CDR3 reads CASSSWTGSSSTDTQYF. In DNA, the CDR3 is TGTGCCAGCAGTTCCTGGACCGGGTCCTCTAGCACAGATACGCAGTATTTT.

This clonotype was detected a few times. The chain couples TRBV6-2 or TRBV6-3 to TRBJ2-7; 9 nucleotides align to TRBD1. The V gene end was trimmed by 8 bases and the J gene end by 6 bases; junction bases not matched to a gene: 11. This CDR3 region has 14 residues. Germline CDR1 reads MNHEY; CDR2 reads SVGEGT. CDR3 nucleotides: TGTGCCAGCTCGGGACAGGGAACGCTGTTCGAGCAGTACTTC. This gives the protein CASSGQGTLFEQYF.

Only a few counts were recorded for this clonotype. This chain joins TRBV4-3 and TRBJ2-2, with D perhaps matching TRBD2 (5 bases). CDR1 and CDR2 from the germline V gene are LGHNA and YSLEER. V shed 0 bases and J shed 3 bases, with 11 bases lying between them. The CDR3 spans 16 residues. Here the CDR3 DNA reads TGCGCCAGCAGCCAAGATACTAGGACCTACACCGGGGAGCTGTTTTTT. Its protein is CASSQDTRTYTGELFF.

The chain has TRBV7-2 and TRBJ1-2; perhaps TRBD1 as D (5 bases). This CDR3 spans 14 amino acids. V dropped 5 bases and J dropped 4 bases, with 14 bases sitting between them. Germline V CDR1 and CDR2: SGHTA, FQGNSA. The CDR3 DNA is TGTGCCAGCAGCATCCACGAGACAGTCTATGGCTACACCTTC. It encodes CASSIHETVYGYTF.

This clonotype was counted between two and nine times. The chain combines TRBV27 with TRBJ1-1; D uncertain. V was cut by 6 bases and J by 2 bases, with 16 bases left in between. The CDR3 runs 15 residues. CDR1 and CDR2 (germline): MNHEY, SMNVEV (reference sequence). The CDR3 coding sequence is TGTGCCAGCAGGGGTATGGGGATCGGTAACACTGAAGCTTTCTTT. Translating gives CASRGMGIGNTEAFF.

This clonotype was seen a handful of times. V usage is TRBV6-5 and J usage is TRBJ2-2; D uncertain. Germline assignment: CDR1 MNHEY and CDR2 SVGAGI. The CDR3 has 13 residues. V gave up 2 bases and J gave up 2 bases, with 3 bases separating them. CDR3: CASSYPNTGELFF. In nucleotides, the CDR3 is TGTGCCAGCAGTTACCCTAACACCGGGGAGCTGTTTTTT.

This clonotype has ten or more counts. This chain connects TRBV29-1 to TRBJ2-3; 7 nucleotides match TRBD2. Germline V gene lookup returns CDR1 SQVTM and CDR2 ANQGSEA. The CDR3 is 14 amino acids. V gave up 7 bases and J gave up 0 bases; unmatched junction bases: 7. CDR3 loop: CSAPGLTSTDTQYF. The CDR3, as DNA: TGCAGCGCCCCGGGACTAACTAGCACAGATACGCAGTATTTT.

This chain links TRBV10-1 with TRBJ2-1; 11 nucleotides match TRBD2. The germline V gene encodes CDR1 WNHNN and CDR2 SYGVQD (reference sequence). V lost 6 bases to trimming and J lost 11 bases; unmatched junction nucleotides: 9. The CDR3 is made up of 14 amino acids. The CDR3 loop reads CASRAGTSGTKQFF. CDR3 bases: TGCGCCAGCAGAGCCGGGACTAGCGGAACGAAGCAGTTCTTC.

This clonotype was seen only once. The chain has TRBV30 and TRBJ2-3; D not certain. Germline lookup yields CDR1 GTSNPN and CDR2 SVGIG (reference sequence). Trimming shortened V by 3 bases and J by 4 bases, and 5 bases separated the two germline ends. The length of the CDR3 is 11 residues. The CDR3: CAWRLADTQYF. The CDR3 nucleotides read TGTGCCTGGAGGCTCGCAGATACGCAGTATTTT.